The clone carrying this T cell receptor (beta chain) was detected many times. Its antigen is unidentified. TCRdb re-called the reads through MiXCR, storing one row per CDR3 protein. The sample consists of roughly 250,000 distinct CDR3 sequences, more than 9% of them appearing once. This entry is derived from a study of T cell repertoires in cytomegalovirus infection. Whole-study context: Indicated by public TCR beta signatures were CMV infection and matching HLA type. Study findings and constraints: The cumulative frequency of public TCR beta families distinguished individuals who carried CMV together with the relevant HLA. Within the response measured ex vivo, HLA-C-restricted CMV-specific TCR beta clonotypes were dominant.

The V and J ends lost 5 bases and 2 bases, in that order; junction bases with no gene match: 3. This CDR3 region has 14 residues. Germline CDR1 and CDR2: SEHNR and FQNEAQ (reference sequence). The TCR was taken from a human donor in good health (CMV status not recorded). Some clones in this sample may be carry-over from other donors' samples. Sequencing was performed on PBMCs. V usage is TRBV7-9 and J usage is TRBJ2-7, with TRBD1 matching over 10 bases. The CDR3 sequence: CASSVGTGAYEQYF. Written as DNA, the CDR3 is TGTGCCAGCAGCGTGGGGACAGGGGCCTACGAGCAGTACTTC.